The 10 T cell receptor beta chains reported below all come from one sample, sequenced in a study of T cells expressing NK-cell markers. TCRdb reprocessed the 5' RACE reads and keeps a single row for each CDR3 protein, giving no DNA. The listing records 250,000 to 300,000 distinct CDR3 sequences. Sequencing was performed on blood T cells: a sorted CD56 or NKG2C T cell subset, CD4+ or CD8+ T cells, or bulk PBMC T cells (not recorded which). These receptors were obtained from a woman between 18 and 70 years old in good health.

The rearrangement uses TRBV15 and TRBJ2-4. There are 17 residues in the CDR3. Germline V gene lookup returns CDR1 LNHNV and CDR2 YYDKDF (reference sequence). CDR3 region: CATRPISGGLAKNIQYF.

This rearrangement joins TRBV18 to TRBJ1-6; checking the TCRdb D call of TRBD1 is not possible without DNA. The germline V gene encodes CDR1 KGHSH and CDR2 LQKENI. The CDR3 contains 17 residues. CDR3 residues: CASSPLGSGGKESPLHF.

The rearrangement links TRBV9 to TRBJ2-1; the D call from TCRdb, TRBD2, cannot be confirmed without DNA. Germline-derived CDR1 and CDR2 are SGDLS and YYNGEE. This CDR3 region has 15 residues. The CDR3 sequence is CASSAPGTSGNEQFF. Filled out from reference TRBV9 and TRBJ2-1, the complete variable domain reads DSGVTQTPKHLITATGQRVTLRCSPRSGDLSVYWYQQSLDQGLQFLIQYYNGEERAKGNILERFSAQQFPDLHSELNLSSLELGDSALYFCASSAPGTSGNEQFFGPGTRLTVL.

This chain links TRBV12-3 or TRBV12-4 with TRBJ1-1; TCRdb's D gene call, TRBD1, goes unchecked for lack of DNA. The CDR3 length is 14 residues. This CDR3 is CASSEDRLGKGAFF.

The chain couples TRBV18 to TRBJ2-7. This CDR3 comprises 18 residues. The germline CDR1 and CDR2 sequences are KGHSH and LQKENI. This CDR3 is CASSPTGGTGSFTYEQYF.

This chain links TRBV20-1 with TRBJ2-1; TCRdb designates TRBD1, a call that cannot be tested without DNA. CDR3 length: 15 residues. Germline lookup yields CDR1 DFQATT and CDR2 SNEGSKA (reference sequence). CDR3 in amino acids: CSARGSLSGSREQFF.

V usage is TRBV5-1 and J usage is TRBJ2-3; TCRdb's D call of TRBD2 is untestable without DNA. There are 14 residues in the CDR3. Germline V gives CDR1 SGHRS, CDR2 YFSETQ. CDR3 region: CASSAGTSGIAQYF. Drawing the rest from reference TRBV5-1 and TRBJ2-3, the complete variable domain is KAGVTQTPRYLIKTRGQQVTLSCSPISGHRSVSWYQQTPGQGLQFLFEYFSETQRNKGNFPGRFSGRQFSNSRSEMNVSTLELGDSALYLCASSAGTSGIAQYFGPGTRLTVL.

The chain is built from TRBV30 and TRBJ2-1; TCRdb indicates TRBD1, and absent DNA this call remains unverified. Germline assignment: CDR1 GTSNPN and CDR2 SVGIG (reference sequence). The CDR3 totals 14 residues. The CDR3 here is CAWMVGTQGNEQFF.

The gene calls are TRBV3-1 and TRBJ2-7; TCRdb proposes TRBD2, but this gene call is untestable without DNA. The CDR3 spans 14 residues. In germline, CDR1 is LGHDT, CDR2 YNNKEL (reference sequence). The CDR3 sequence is CASSHSREEGVGYF.

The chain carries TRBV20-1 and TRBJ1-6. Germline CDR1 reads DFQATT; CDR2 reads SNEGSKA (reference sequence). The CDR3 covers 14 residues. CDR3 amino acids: CSAVGPLYNSPLHF.